The 18 T cell receptor beta chains reported below all come from one sample, sequenced in a study of CD8 T cells in ankylosing spondylitis. Study-wide results and limits: Typical of ankylosing spondylitis blood, it appeared, was a TCR beta motif of 7 or 8 highly homologous variants.

TCRdb analysed the 5' RACE reads with MiXCR anew, one entry per CDR3 protein. The table lists 200,000 to 250,000 distinct CDR3 sequences, 5.5% to 7.5% of them singletons. These receptors' targets are unknown. Specimen: blood, either unsorted or a sorted T cell fraction (not recorded which). The receptors were gathered from a male donor with ankylosing spondylitis.

This chain uses TRBV5-6 with TRBJ2-1, with 13 positions matching TRBD2. The V gene end was trimmed by 3 bases and the J gene end by 9 bases; junction bases not matched to a gene: 6. The CDR3 is 15 residues long. The germline V gene has CDR1 SGHDT and CDR2 YYEEEE. CDR3 amino acids: CASSSGTSGIGEQFF. CDR3 in DNA: TGTGCCAGCAGCTCCGGGACTAGCGGGATCGGTGAGCAGTTCTTC.

The sample holds many counts of this clonotype. V and J are TRBV6-2 or TRBV6-3 and TRBJ2-1; 14 bases map to TRBD2. In germline, CDR1 is MNHEY, CDR2 SVGEGT. The ends lost 4 bases at V and 4 bases at J; junction bases unmatched: 9. This CDR3 has 18 residues. The CDR3 here is CASSSLRTSGRTYNEQFF. The CDR3 DNA reads as TGTGCCAGCAGTTCCCTAAGGACTAGCGGGAGGACGTACAATGAGCAGTTCTTC.

This clonotype was counted at least ten times. The gene calls are TRBV9 and TRBJ1-1, with TRBD1 as a possible D gene (5 bases). V was clipped by 0 bases and J by 4 bases, with 16 bases between them. Germline CDR1 is SGDLS and CDR2 is YYNGEE. This CDR3 comprises 16 residues. The CDR3 nucleotides read TGTGCCAGCAGCGTAGCTTCAGGGAGGGTGAGCACTGAAGCTTTCTTT. It encodes CASSVASGRVSTEAFF.

The chain employs TRBV6-1 and TRBJ1-2; D is unresolved. The V gene lost 6 bases and the J gene lost 3 bases, with 14 bases spanning the gap. Per the germline V gene, CDR1 is MNHNS and CDR2 is SASEGT. The CDR3 covers 14 residues. The CDR3 DNA follows: TGTGCCAGCAGCGGAACGGCCCGATACTATGGCTACACCTTC. It specifies CASSGTARYYGYTF.

This clonotype has at least ten counts. This chain links TRBV6-1 with TRBJ1-1, with D maybe TRBD1 (6 bases). V was clipped by 5 bases and J by 0 bases, with 13 bases between them. The CDR3 is 15 residues long. CDR1 is MNHNS and CDR2 is SASEGT in the germline V gene. The CDR3 protein is CASSLYRVLNTEAFF. The CDR3 DNA follows: TGTGCCAGCAGTCTCTACAGGGTCCTGAACACTGAAGCTTTCTTT.

This clonotype was seen many times. The V call is TRBV28, the J call TRBJ1-2; D is ambiguous. CDR1 is MDHEN, CDR2 SYDVKM, per germline. The CDR3 runs to 11 residues. The V and J ends lost 5 bases and 8 bases respectively, with 9 bases between them. CDR3: CASSADGGYTF. Here the CDR3 DNA reads TGTGCCAGCAGTGCGGACGGGGGCTACACCTTC.

Many counts were recorded for this clonotype. The chain couples TRBV20-1 to TRBJ1-1; 7 nucleotides agree with TRBD1. Germline CDR1 is DFQATT and CDR2 is SNEGSKA (reference sequence). V lost 6 bases to trimming and J lost 7 bases; unmatched junction nucleotides: 23. The length of the CDR3 is 17 residues. Written as DNA, the CDR3 is TGCAGTGCCTCCCAGGGACAGCTCGTAAGGAGCCTGATTGAAGCTTTCTTT. This gives the protein CSASQGQLVRSLIEAFF.

In this sample, this clonotype turned up many times. The CDR3 bases are TGTGCCAGCAGCTTAGTAGGGTTCGATGAGCAGTTCTTC. The encoded protein is CASSLVGFDEQFF. The chain joins TRBV7-9 to TRBJ2-1, with D uncertain. CDR3 length equals 13 residues. The V gene's germline CDR1 is SEHNR and CDR2 FQNEAQ (reference sequence). Trimming removed 1 base from V and 8 bases from J, with 9 bases in between.

This clonotype was detected ten times or more. The chain is built from TRBV12-3 or TRBV12-4 and TRBJ2-7, with 12 bases matching TRBD2. The junction had 7 bases not matched to a gene; V was cut back by 0 bases and J by 7 bases. The CDR3 consists of 16 residues. The CDR3 here is CASSLASSGRVREQYF. The CDR3 DNA sequence: TGTGCCAGCAGTTTAGCGTCTAGCGGGAGGGTGAGGGAGCAGTACTTC.

This clonotype was seen many times. V usage is TRBV6-2 or TRBV6-3 and J usage is TRBJ2-3, with TRBD2 matching over 12 bases. The CDR3 is 15 amino acids. The germline V gene encodes CDR1 MNHEY and CDR2 SVGEGT. Losses at the gene ends were 6 bases for V and 6 bases for J; bases not matched to a gene: 7. CDR3 sequence reads: CASSPTSGGADTQYF. The CDR3, as DNA: TGTGCCAGCAGCCCGACTAGCGGGGGCGCGGATACGCAGTATTTT.

This clonotype was detected ten times or more. The gene calls are TRBV11-2 and TRBJ2-7; TRBD1 is a possible D gene (5 bases). The CDR3 is 15 amino acids. Germline V gene data show CDR1 as SGHAT and CDR2 as FQNNGV. The V gene lost 0 bases and the J gene lost 1 base, with 10 bases spanning the gap. DNA for the CDR3: TGTGCCAGCAGCTTAGATCGGGCAGGGTCCTACGAGCAGTACTTC. Translating gives CASSLDRAGSYEQYF.

At least ten counts were recorded for this clonotype. The chain combines TRBV20-1 with TRBJ2-2; TRBD2 aligns across 8 bases. The germline V gene encodes CDR1 DFQATT and CDR2 SNEGSKA (reference sequence). Trimming cost V 0 bases and J 0 bases; bases outside gene matches: 6. The length of the CDR3 is 17 residues. CDR3 protein: CSARESTSGTNTGELFF. As DNA, the CDR3 is TGCAGTGCTAGAGAAAGCACTAGCGGAACGAACACCGGGGAGCTGTTTTTT.

The V and J genes are TRBV7-8 and TRBJ2-1, with TRBD1 as a possible D gene (5 bases). The CDR3 length is 15 residues. The germline V and J ends were trimmed by 5 bases and 8 bases, with 19 bases remaining between them. In germline, CDR1 is SGHVS, CDR2 FQNEAQ. Written as DNA, the CDR3 is TGTGCCAGCAGCCCGGGCGTGCGACAGTTCCATGAGCAGTTCTTC. Its protein product is CASSPGVRQFHEQFF. Combining the CDR3 with reference TRBV7-8 and TRBJ2-1 gives the whole variable domain GAGVSQSPRYKVAKRGQDVALRCDPISGHVSLFWYQQALGQGPEFLTYFQNEAQLDKSGLPSDRFFAERPEGSVSTLKIQRTQQEDSAVYLCASSPGVRQFHEQFFGPGTRLTVL.

This sequence joins TRBV18 and TRBJ1-1, with no clear D. The germline gives CDR1 KGHSH, CDR2 LQKENI. The V gene lost 8 bases and the J gene lost 7 bases, with 11 bases spanning the gap. This CDR3 comprises 11 residues. CDR3 protein: CASLTRNEAFF. The CDR3 nucleotides read TGTGCCAGCCTGACAAGAAATGAAGCTTTCTTT.

In its sample, this clonotype was seen many times. The V call is TRBV20-1, the J call TRBJ2-1, with D uncertain. The CDR3 is 15 residues long. Germline CDR1 and CDR2: DFQATT and SNEGSKA (reference sequence). The V gene lost 6 bases and the J gene lost 2 bases, with 17 bases spanning the gap. The CDR3 coding sequence is TGCAGTGCCCCCCCGAGCCTAAGCCCCTACAATGAGCAGTTCTTC. Translated: CSAPPSLSPYNEQFF.

This clonotype was seen a few times. CDR3 DNA sequence: TGTGCCAGCAGTGAAGGCCCTCGAAAGTTCTTC. This gives the protein CASSEGPRKFF. The rearrangement uses TRBV6-4 and TRBJ2-1, with no clear D. V lost 3 bases and J lost 14, with 11 bases in between. The length of the CDR3 is 11 residues. The germline gives CDR1 MRHNA, CDR2 SNTAGT.

The chain links TRBV27 to TRBJ2-7, with 8 bases that match TRBD2. This CDR3 comprises 17 residues. Germline CDR1 reads MNHEY; CDR2 reads SMNVEV (reference sequence). The V segment lost 5 bases and the J segment 0 bases; nucleotides outside the gene matches: 12. This CDR3 reads CASSPRPGGATSYEQYF. In nucleotides, the CDR3 is TGTGCCAGCAGTCCCCGACCGGGAGGGGCCACCTCCTACGAGCAGTACTTC.

The chain is built from TRBV13 and TRBJ2-3; perhaps D is TRBD1 or TRBD2 (5 bases each). V was trimmed by 5 bases and J by 2 bases, leaving 23 bases between them. Germline V gene data show CDR1 as PRHDT and CDR2 as FYEKMQ (reference sequence). CDR3 length equals 18 residues. The CDR3 here is CASSLSRREIGNTDTQYF. The CDR3 DNA sequence: TGTGCCAGCAGCCTCTCGCGCAGGGAGATAGGTAACACAGATACGCAGTATTTT.